The T cell receptor (beta chain) described here comes from a study of T cells in Graves' hyperthyroidism and ophthalmopathy. TCR beta CDR3 region amplification was performed from RNA transcripts. The HTBI primer set served for first-round RT-PCR of the TCR CDR3. Each CDR3 protein is one row after TCRdb ran MiXCR on the multiplex PCR reads. The table records about 700,000 distinct CDR3 sequences, approximately 14% of them present only once. Germline V gene sequence: CDR1 GTSNPN, CDR2 SVGIG (reference sequence). This CDR3 contains 13 residues. Trimming removed 0 bases from V and 0 bases from J, with 5 bases in between. Ten or more counts support this clonotype. Stable disease denoted Graves' hyperthyroidism without ophthalmopathy progression within 18 months. Extraction of PBMCs used roughly 9.6 ml of fresh peripheral blood.

The receptor's source is a woman between 18 and 30 years old with Graves' hyperthyroidism. Sequencing input: blood. The genes are TRBV30 and TRBJ1-1; D is unresolved. The DNA of the CDR3 is TGTGCCTGGAGTGTTCTGGTGAACACTGAAGCTTTCTTT. Amino acids: CAWSVLVNTEAFF.